This T cell receptor (beta chain) was obtained from a study of blood T cell repertoires in COVID-19. In the study overall: PBMCs, B-cell-depleted T cells, or T cells provided the cDNA or gDNA that made up the material.

A few counts support this clone. The CDR3 consists of 13 residues. Trimming removed 4 bases from V and 1 base from J, with 7 bases in between. Per germline, CDR1 KGHSH and CDR2 LQKENI. Per the authors' pipeline: Scientists estimated how many nucleated cells there were by amplifying reference gene primers. The method was immunoSEQ multiplex PCR; TCRdb's version includes in-frame clones alone and lacks a portion of them. That table gives V, J and clone size, and the DNA gave D and trimming. The repertoire holds tens of thousands of clones, with around 77% as singletons. The TCR sequence derives from a man aged 55 to 69 with acute or convalescent COVID-19. This chain uses TRBV18 with TRBJ1-1; D remains unclear. Sequencing input: peripheral blood. The CDR3 here is CASSRPWNTEAFF. CDR3 nucleotides: TGTGCCAGCTCACGACCCTGGAACACTGAAGCTTTCTTT.